This T cell receptor beta chain derives from a study of a mutant IDH1 vaccine in newly diagnosed glioma. Across the study: Receipt of radiotherapy, temozolomide, or both preceded the study, and most received both.

Remarks on this clone: Its antigen is unidentified.

The time point was: baseline, week 1 (first vaccination visit). The treatment is: pre-vaccination baseline after standard-of-care therapy. Patients carried new grade 3 or 4 IDH1-mutant astrocytomas lacking nuclear ATRX. Findings and caveats of the study: Pseudoprogression seemed unrelated to changes in top peripheral T cell clonotypes. The occurrence of vaccine-induced immune responses was seen in over 90% of patients.

Method: immunoSEQ multiplex PCR; TCRdb's copy keeps in-frame clones and lacks some. The table records about 66,000 clones, 80% to 90% of them present only once. CDR1 is SEHNR, CDR2 FQNEAQ, per germline (reference sequence). Trimming cost V 5 bases and J 0 bases, with 11 bases left between them. CDR3 length equals 15 residues. This receptor was obtained from a man aged 25 to 40 with glioma. This material consisted of PBMCs, taken from a glioma patient treated with radiotherapy, temozolomide or both. This chain connects TRBV7-9 to TRBJ1-3, with a tentative D call TRBD1 (6 bases). The CDR3 coding sequence is TGTGCCAGCAGCGAGGGGGTATTCTCTGGAAACACCATATATTTT. Protein product: CASSEGVFSGNTIYF.